This T cell receptor beta chain was obtained from a study of T cell responses to AZD1222 COVID-19 vaccine. Study summary: Second doses that came at about 4 or about 12 weeks were put together. Study-wide findings and caveats: Repertoires were collected only later (after the peak T cell response had occurred). Donors were mostly white British, more females; clonal diversity possibly underestimated. Among those given AZD1222, only 6 or 7 were seropositive at baseline.

This clone showed up just a few times. Its antigen is not known. Sequencing used immunoSEQ multiplex PCR; TCRdb keeps in-frame clones, though not all of them. The sample gives 150,000 or so clones, 80% to 90% of which show up once; roughly 8% is in the top ten. The CDR3 consists of 13 residues. The V end lost 2 bases, the J end lost 5 bases, and 9 bases lay between the germline ends. Germline-derived CDR1 and CDR2 are SGHTA and FQGNSA. This rearrangement joins TRBV7-2 to TRBJ1-1; D is undetermined. The input for sequencing was peripheral blood, taken on day 0 of AZD1222 vaccination. The sequence derives from an adult in good health. CDR3 region: CASSLRRRTEAFF. The DNA of the CDR3 is TGTGCCAGCAGCTTAAGGAGGAGGACTGAAGCTTTCTTT.